The 17 T cell receptor beta chains given below trace back to one sample, sequenced in a study of vaccination effects on CD4 cells after COVID-19. TCRdb keeps only in-frame clones here, not all; method: immunoSEQ multiplex PCR. The sample contains 20,000 or so clones, 65% to 80% of which appear only once. Antigen specificity for these receptors is unknown. CD4+ T cells specific for antigen were expanded with viral peptide pools by the ViraFEST assay before sequencing. When ten to eleven days of culture had elapsed, CD4+ T cells were isolated. Each vaccine recipient was nucleocapsid antibody negative and had no prior SARS-CoV-2 infection. Source: CD4+ T cells from PBMCs cultured with HCoV-NL63 spike peptides, taken before COVID-19 vaccination. Receptors originate from a human donor who received a COVID-19 vaccine.

V is TRBV19 and J is TRBJ2-3, with 7 bases identical to TRBD1. Looked up from germline, CDR1 is LNHDA and CDR2 is SQIVND (reference sequence). The CDR3 length is 18 residues. Germline trimming cut 0 bases from V and 0 bases from J; bases unmatched to any gene: 9. The CDR3 sequence: CASSIDGDSRKSTDTQYF. CDR3 sequence (DNA): TGTGCCAGTAGTATAGATGGGGACAGCAGGAAGAGCACAGATACGCAGTATTTT.

V is TRBV6-5 and J is TRBJ1-4; tentative D call: TRBD1 (6 bases). V dropped 8 bases and J dropped 2 bases, with 12 bases sitting between them. The CDR3 has 14 residues. Germline V gives CDR1 MNHEY, CDR2 SVGAGI. The DNA for the CDR3 is TGTGCCAGCGCCAGGGGTTGGACTAATGAAAAACTGTTTTTT. Amino acids: CASARGWTNEKLFF.

This chain joins TRBV7-9 and TRBJ1-6; no reliable D call. Trimming cost V 3 bases and J 5 bases, with 5 bases left between them. Germline-derived CDR1 and CDR2 are SEHNR and FQNEAQ (reference sequence). This CDR3 spans 13 amino acids. The CDR3 loop reads CASSFQNNSPLHF. The DNA of the CDR3 is TGTGCCAGCAGCTTTCAGAATAATTCACCCCTCCACTTT.

This clone was picked up a small number of times. This rearrangement joins TRBV6-4 to TRBJ2-4; no firm D call. This CDR3 is 15 amino acids long. The germline V and J ends were trimmed by 2 bases and 0 bases, with 8 bases remaining between them. The germline V gene encodes CDR1 MRHNA and CDR2 SNTAGT. Written as DNA, the CDR3 is TGTGCCAGCAGTGACCCCCCGCTAGCCAAAAACATTCAGTACTTC. Protein sequence: CASSDPPLAKNIQYF.

This clone was seen a handful of times. The genes are TRBV5-1 and TRBJ2-1; 7 bases are a match to TRBD1. Germline CDR1 is SGHRS and CDR2 is YFSETQ. This CDR3 contains 14 residues. The V segment lost 6 bases and the J segment 7 bases; nucleotides outside the gene matches: 10. This CDR3 reads CASKGAGIQNEQFF. Written as DNA, the CDR3 is TGCGCCAGCAAGGGGGCTGGCATACAGAATGAGCAGTTCTTC.

This rearrangement joins TRBV15 to TRBJ1-1, with D perhaps matching TRBD1 (5 bases). This CDR3 is 14 amino acids long. V gave up 0 bases and J gave up 6 bases, with 11 bases separating them. Germline assignment: CDR1 LNHNV and CDR2 YYDKDF (reference sequence). CDR3 sequence reads: CATSRDREVSEAFF. The CDR3 nucleotides are TGTGCCACCAGCAGAGACAGGGAGGTATCTGAAGCTTTCTTT.

The chain's CDR3 is CASSLIRGKPYSGNTIYF. CDR3 bases: TGTGCCAGCAGCCTCATAAGAGGCAAGCCTTACTCTGGAAACACCATATATTTT. This chain uses TRBV21-1 with TRBJ1-3. TRBV21-1 is recorded as a pseudogene. The CDR3 contains 18 residues.

V usage is TRBV20-1 and J usage is TRBJ2-5; D gene uncertain. The V end was cut by 4 bases, the J end by 1 base, with 4 bases between. The CDR3 is 11 amino acids. CDR1 and CDR2 from the germline V gene are DFQATT and SNEGSKA (reference sequence). The DNA for the CDR3 is TGCAGTGCTAACCCCCAAGAGACCCAGTACTTC. Its translation: CSANPQETQYF.

This clone was seen only once. This sequence joins TRBV3-1 (or the pseudogene TRBV3-2) and TRBJ1-1; D perhaps matches TRBD1 (5 bases). This CDR3 has 14 amino acids. Trimming cost V 3 bases and J 1 base, with 9 bases left between them. Germline V gives CDR1 LGHDT, CDR2 YNNKEL (reference sequence). CDR3 coding DNA: TGTGCCAGCAGCCATGGGGGGTCGAACACTGAAGCTTTCTTT. Encoded protein: CASSHGGSNTEAFF.

V and J are TRBV7-2 and TRBJ1-6; 7 bases agree with TRBD1. CDR1 and CDR2 from the germline V gene are SGHTA and FQGNSA. After removal of 5 bases from V and 9 bases from J, the junction contained 10 bases not matched to a gene. The CDR3 is 15 amino acids. DNA of the CDR3: TGTGCCAGCAGCCTAAAGACAGGGTCGGTTTCACCCCTCCACTTT. Translated: CASSLKTGSVSPLHF.

With respect to this clone: The conserved final phenylalanine or tryptophan is absent from the CDR3, which likely points to a read error. No DNA is shown, since the ends of the CDR3 on it are uncertain; the CDR3 is the one TCRdb lists. The V gene is TRBV7-9, the J gene TRBJ2-7; whether TRBD1, the table's D call, matches the DNA was not checked. The CDR3 totals 13 residues, both ends included. Germline loops: CDR1 SEHNR, CDR2 FQNEAQ (reference sequence). The chain's CDR3 is CASSYLAGQGVEL.

In the case of this clone: One end of the junction fails to match germline, which may point to a read error. The CDR3 loop is CATSETSALSDTQYF. CDR3 bases: TGTGCCACTAGTGAGACTAGCGCTTTGTCAGATACGCAGTATTTT. The chain uses TRBV24-1 and TRBJ2-3, with TRBD2 matching over 8 bases. This CDR3 is built from 15 residues. Germline loops: CDR1 KGHDR, CDR2 SFDVKD.

The V and J genes are TRBV4-2 and TRBJ2-1; D uncertain. The germline gives CDR1 LGHNA, CDR2 YNFKEQ. Trimming shortened V by 4 bases and J by 0 bases, and 10 bases separated the two germline ends. The CDR3 length is 15 residues. The chain's CDR3 is CASSPSLVSYNEQFF. The CDR3 bases are TGTGCCAGCAGCCCCAGTCTGGTCTCCTACAATGAGCAGTTCTTC.

The V call is TRBV6-1, the J call TRBJ1-4; D ambiguous. The CDR3 has 15 residues. Trimming pared 2 bases from V and 8 bases from J, leaving 15 bases between. Germline values: CDR1 MNHNS, CDR2 SASEGT. The CDR3 reads CASSEFGIVNEKLFF. CDR3 nucleotide sequence: TGTGCCAGCAGTGAATTCGGGATTGTCAACGAAAAACTGTTTTTT.

Written as DNA, the CDR3 is TGTGCCAGCAGCTTAGCCTCTGGAAACACCATATATTTT. Its translation is CASSLASGNTIYF. V gene TRBV13 combines with J gene TRBJ1-3, with D hard to call. The CDR3 sequence is 13 residues long. V lost 1 base and J lost 0, with 1 base in between. The germline CDR1 and CDR2 sequences are PRHDT and FYEKMQ (reference sequence).

This clone was counted only a few times. The genes are TRBV7-7 and TRBJ1-5; D is undetermined. CDR3 size: 13 residues. The V gene lost 0 bases and the J gene lost 5 bases, with 5 bases spanning the gap. Germline V lookup: CDR1 SSHAT, CDR2 FNYEAQ (reference sequence). The CDR3 here is CASSLAVDQPQHF. The CDR3 nucleotides are TGTGCCAGCAGCTTAGCGGTTGATCAGCCCCAGCATTTT.

This clone was seen a single time. The rearrangement uses TRBV3-1 (or the pseudogene TRBV3-2) and TRBJ1-2; TRBD1 is a possible D gene (6 bases). The CDR3 runs to 17 residues. In germline, CDR1 is LGHDT, CDR2 YNNKEL (reference sequence). The germline V and J ends were trimmed by 0 bases and 4 bases, with 18 bases remaining between them. The CDR3 DNA follows: TGTGCCAGCAGCCAAGAGGGGGGGGGCCGGGGTTTCTATGGCTACACCTTC. It translates to CASSQEGGGRGFYGYTF.